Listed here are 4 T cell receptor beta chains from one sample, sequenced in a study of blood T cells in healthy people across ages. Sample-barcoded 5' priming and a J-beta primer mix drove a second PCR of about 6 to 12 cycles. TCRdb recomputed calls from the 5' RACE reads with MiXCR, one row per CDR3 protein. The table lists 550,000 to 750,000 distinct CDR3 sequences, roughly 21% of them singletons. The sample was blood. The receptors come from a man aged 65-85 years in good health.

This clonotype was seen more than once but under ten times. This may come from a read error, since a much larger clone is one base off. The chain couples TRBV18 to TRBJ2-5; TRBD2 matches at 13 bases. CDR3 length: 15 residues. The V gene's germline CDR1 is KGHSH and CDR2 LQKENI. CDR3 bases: TGTGTCAGCTCACTGAGACTAGCGGGAGGAGAGACCCAGTACTTC. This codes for CVSSLRLAGGETQYF.

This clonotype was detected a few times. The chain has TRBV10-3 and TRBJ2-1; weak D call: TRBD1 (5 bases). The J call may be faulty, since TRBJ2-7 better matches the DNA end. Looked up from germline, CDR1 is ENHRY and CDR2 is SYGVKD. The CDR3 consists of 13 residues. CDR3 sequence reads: CAISQGSPYEQYF. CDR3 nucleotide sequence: TGTGCCATCAGTCAGGGATCGCCCTACGAGCAGTACTTC.

The CDR3 DNA reads as TGTATCTCTCCCCCCCCACCTAGCGGTGGGCGTGATACCGGGGAGCTGTTTTTT. Translating it yields CISPPPPSGGRDTGELFF. The rearrangement links TRBV7-5 to TRBJ2-2; TRBD2, the table's D call, was not compared with the DNA. TRBV7-5 is a pseudogene. This CDR3 contains 18 residues.

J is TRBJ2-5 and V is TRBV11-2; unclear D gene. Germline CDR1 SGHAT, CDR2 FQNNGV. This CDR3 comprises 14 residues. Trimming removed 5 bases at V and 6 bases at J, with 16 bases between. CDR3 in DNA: TGTGCCAGCAGCCGAAACACAAGGGCCAAGACCCAGTACTTC. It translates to CASSRNTRAKTQYF.